One and the same sample provided the 9 T cell receptor beta chains below, sequenced in a study of beta chain features in type 1 diabetes. Findings and limits, study-wide: In every one of the four CD4+ subsets, TCRB CDR3s were moderately but significantly shorter in Type 1 diabetes patients.

No antigen is known for these receptors. Every isolated RNA sample was fully reverse transcribed, so sequencing captured expressed TCRB transcripts. Measured with immunoSEQ multiplex PCR; TCRdb has only the in-frame clones, and not every one. The sample has around 600,000 clones, roughly 12% seen once. The sequencing input was naive CD4+ T cells from blood. The receptors here all came from a man aged 25-45 years with type 1 diabetes.

The chain couples TRBV4-1 to TRBJ2-1; 10 bases are shared with TRBD1. Germline CDR1 MGHRA, CDR2 YSYEKL. The V segment lost 4 bases and the J segment 0 bases; nucleotides outside the gene matches: 3. The CDR3 loop spans 16 amino acids. The CDR3 bases are TGCGCCAGCAGCCTTGGGGACAGGGGCTCCTACAATGAGCAGTTCTTC. Amino acid sequence: CASSLGDRGSYNEQFF.

The chain recombines TRBV6-6 with TRBJ2-7; no clear D. The V end was cut by 0 bases, the J end by 7 bases, with 13 bases between. The CDR3 consists of 14 residues. The germline V gene has CDR1 MNHNY and CDR2 SVGAGI (reference sequence). The CDR3 DNA reads as TGTGCCAGCAGTTACTCACGGGTGTACCGGGAGCAGTACTTC. Translating it yields CASSYSRVYREQYF.

The V and J genes are TRBV29-1 and TRBJ2-1; TRBD2 matches at 7 bases. V dropped 5 bases and J dropped 1; count of bases not matched to a gene: 11. This CDR3 region has 16 residues. Germline V gives CDR1 SQVTM, CDR2 ANQGSEA. The CDR3 region is CSVSLGREGSYNEQFF. The CDR3 DNA sequence: TGCAGCGTTTCCCTGGGGAGGGAAGGGTCCTACAATGAGCAGTTCTTC.

The rearrangement links TRBV7-2 to TRBJ1-2; D not certain. Germline V gene sequence: CDR1 SGHTA, CDR2 FQGNSA. V was cut by 5 bases and J by 7 bases, with 11 bases left in between. This CDR3 has 12 amino acids. CDR3 coding DNA: TGTGCCAGCAGCAACCCTCCGGGTGGCTACACCTTC. It codes for CASSNPPGGYTF.

The rearrangement joins TRBV5-6 to TRBJ2-1; D unclear. Trimming cost V 3 bases and J 3 bases, with 19 bases left between them. Germline V lookup: CDR1 SGHDT, CDR2 YYEEEE. The CDR3 contains 17 residues. CDR3 residues: CASSSRHELTDYNEQFF. The CDR3, as DNA: TGTGCCAGCAGCTCACGACACGAACTTACTGACTACAATGAGCAGTTCTTC.

The J gene is TRBJ1-1, the V gene TRBV7-6; D unresolved. The germline CDR1 and CDR2 sequences are SGHVS and FNYEAQ. The CDR3 extends over 15 amino acids. V dropped 1 base and J dropped 1 base, with 10 bases sitting between them. The CDR3 loop reads CASSLVGRGNTEAFF. The CDR3 DNA is TGTGCCAGCAGCTTAGTAGGACGGGGGAACACTGAAGCTTTCTTT.

The CDR3 bases are TGTGCCAGCAGTGGCGGACAGGGATCAAATGAAAAACTGTTTTTT. Protein: CASSGGQGSNEKLFF. The chain uses TRBV6-6 and TRBJ1-4; the match to TRBD1 covers 8 bases. The CDR3 sequence is 15 residues long. In germline, CDR1 is MNHNY, CDR2 SVGAGI (reference sequence). J was trimmed by 5 bases and V by 5 bases; bases with no gene match: 7.

This clone was picked up a small number of times. This rearrangement joins TRBV10-3 to TRBJ2-7, with TRBD2 matching 9 bases. The CDR3 sequence is 14 residues long. V dropped 6 bases and J dropped 5; count of bases not matched to a gene: 8. Per germline, CDR1 ENHRY and CDR2 SYGVKD. The CDR3 nucleotides are TGTGCCATCAGATCGCCGGGACTAGCTAACGAGCAGTACTTC. Its translation: CAIRSPGLANEQYF.

This clone was seen only a few times. This chain uses TRBV14 with TRBJ2-3; D unresolved. This CDR3 comprises 13 residues. With 4 bases removed from V and 6 bases from J, the gap between germline ends came to 11 bases. Germline values: CDR1 SGHDN, CDR2 FVKESK. The CDR3 protein is CASSPSSGDTQYF. CDR3 nucleotide sequence: TGTGCCAGCAGCCCGAGTAGTGGTGATACGCAGTATTTT.